Listed below are T cell receptor beta chains from one sample, sequenced in a study of Graves' ophthalmopathy and Graves' hyperthyroidism. One entry per CDR3 protein, called by TCRdb with MiXCR from the multiplex PCR reads. The repertoire holds more than 1,000,000 distinct CDR3 sequences, with 35% to 40% as singletons. Sequenced sample: peripheral blood or thyroid tissue (not recorded which). These receptor sequences come from an adult man with Graves' hyperthyroidism. CDR3s include the opening cysteine and the closing phenylalanine or tryptophan. D genes are given only for firm matches. Rows may omit the clone size; those that give it use once, few, many or a size class.

>TRBV27|TRBJ1-2|few|TRBD1
CASSLQPGQLGYTF
TGTGCCAGCAGTTTGCAACCGGGACAGTTGGGCTACACCTTC
>TRBV10-3|TRBJ1-1|NA|TRBD1
CAISEPGTGLNTEAFF
TGTGCCATCAGTGAACCCGGGACAGGGTTGAACACTGAAGCTTTCTTT
>TRBV6-2/TRBV6-3|TRBJ2-2|NA|NA
CASSLGPELFF
TGTGCCAGCAGCCTCGGCCCTGAGCTGTTTTTT
>TRBV11-2|TRBJ2-7|few|NA
CASSFTSFEQYF
TGTGCCAGCAGCTTCACTAGTTTTGAGCAGTACTTC
>TRBV7-2|TRBJ2-5|NA|TRBD2
CASSFPPGRGGLWETQYF
TGTGCCAGCAGTTTCCCCCCCGGGCGGGGGGGCTTGTGGGAGACCCAGTACTTC
>TRBV20-1|TRBJ2-5|NA|NA
CSARDLAGRRRETQYF
TGCAGTGCTAGAGATCTGGCAGGGAGAAGGAGGGAGACCCAGTACTTC
>TRBV11-3|TRBJ2-7|NA|TRBD2
CASSPRGAGGPREQYF
TGTGCCAGCAGCCCTCGAGGGGCGGGAGGACCACGGGAGCAGTACTTC
>TRBV7-9|TRBJ2-7|many|NA
CASSSAGTYEQYF
TGTGCCAGCAGTTCGGCAGGGACCTACGAGCAGTACTTC
>TRBV10-3|TRBJ1-4|many|NA
CAISESREDGEKLFF
TGTGCCATCAGTGAGTCGCGGGAGGACGGTGAAAAACTGTTTTTT
>TRBV7-3|TRBJ1-1|many|NA
CASSVTGPPEAFF
TGTGCCAGCAGCGTTACAGGTCCCCCTGAAGCTTTCTTT
>TRBV25-1|TRBJ1-5|NA|TRBD1
CASSPEGDRGHQPQHF
TGTGCCAGCAGCCCCGAGGGGGACAGGGGGCATCAGCCCCAGCATTTT
>TRBV13|TRBJ2-5|many|NA
CASSVEGPKETQYF
TGTGCCAGCAGCGTTGAGGGACCGAAAGAGACCCAGTACTTC
>TRBV14|TRBJ2-7|many|NA
CASSQETLAGRNYEQYF
TGTGCCAGCAGCCAAGAAACCCTGGCAGGCCGCAACTACGAGCAGTACTTC
>TRBV18|TRBJ1-2|NA|NA
CASPIIGYTF
TGTGCCAGCCCCATTATTGGCTACACCTTC
>TRBV29-1|TRBJ1-2|many|NA
CSVGGQYGYTF
TGCAGCGTCGGTGGACAGTATGGCTACACCTTC
>TRBV10-3|TRBJ1-2|few|TRBD1
CAISEPGTATDGYTF
TGTGCCATCAGTGAGCCCGGGACAGCAACGGATGGCTACACCTTC